This TCR beta chain is drawn from a study of blood T cell repertoires in COVID-19. Study-level information: Acute and convalescent COVID-19 samples came from the United States, Italy and Spain. Nucleic acid was either cDNA or gDNA, and it came from T cells, B-cell-depleted T cells, or PBMCs.

The CDR3 loop spans 11 amino acids. Trimming stripped 6 bases from V and 10 bases from J, with 9 bases between. In the original analysis: Researchers report that nucleated cell counts were estimated from reference gene primer amplification. Produced via immunoSEQ multiplex PCR; TCRdb's table is partial and in-frame only. For V, J and clone size, that table is used; D and trimming come from the DNA. The repertoire holds about 120,000 clones, with around nine tenths as singletons. What was sequenced was peripheral blood. This TCR came from a human donor with acute or convalescent COVID-19. The donor label of this sample is uncertain. This chain connects TRBV12-3 or TRBV12-4 to TRBJ2-2; D gene ambiguous. CDR3 amino acids: CASSSLVELFF. CDR3 DNA: TGTGCCAGCAGCAGTCTCGTGGAGCTGTTTTTT.